This entry lists 4 T cell receptor beta chains sequenced from one sample in a study of cytomegalovirus exposure and HLA in healthy donors. PCR primers comprised 60 Vbeta and 13 Jbeta primers. Assay used: immunoSEQ multiplex PCR; TCRdb lists only in-frame clones, some missing. Of roughly 150,000 clones in the sample, roughly 79% were seen once. The sample was PBMCs. The receptors originated from a male donor in good health and CMV-seronegative.

The table lists this clone with a count of one. The chain couples TRBV19 to TRBJ1-4; TRBD1 agrees at 9 bases. The V segment lost 2 bases and the J segment 2 bases; nucleotides outside the gene matches: 6. The CDR3 has 17 amino acids. Germline values: CDR1 LNHDA, CDR2 SQIVND (reference sequence). The CDR3 loop reads CASSIPGQGVTNEKLFF. In DNA form, the CDR3 reads TGTGCCAGTAGTATACCGGGACAGGGCGTCACTAATGAAAAACTGTTTTTT.

The chain employs TRBV2 and TRBJ2-2, with 9 bases fitting TRBD2. The CDR3 length is 15 residues. J lost 8 bases, V lost 7 bases, and 11 bases had no gene match. CDR1 and CDR2 from the germline V gene are SNHLY and FYNNEI. CDR3 region: CASMGGLAGTGELFF. The DNA for the CDR3 is TGTGCCAGCATGGGAGGGCTAGCGGGAACTGGGGAGCTGTTTTTT.

This clone has just one count. V usage is TRBV7-2 and J usage is TRBJ1-2; no firm D call. With 1 base removed from V and 4 bases from J, the gap between germline ends came to 13 bases. CDR1 SGHTA and CDR2 FQGNSA come from the germline V gene. The CDR3 spans 15 residues. The CDR3 DNA is TGTGCCAGCAGCTTAGTTTTCATTGCCAGCTATGGCTACACCTTC. Its protein is CASSLVFIASYGYTF.

This clone has more than one count but fewer than ten. The rearrangement joins TRBV11-2 to TRBJ2-1, with 10 bases aligning to TRBD2. CDR1 and CDR2 from the germline V gene are SGHAT and FQNNGV. CDR3 length: 15 residues. Trimming at V came to 6 bases and at J to 7 bases, leaving 9 bases not matched to a gene. CDR3 coding DNA: TGTGCCAGCAGGACAAGCGGGAGGGCCATGAATGAGCAGTTCTTC. Translated: CASRTSGRAMNEQFF.